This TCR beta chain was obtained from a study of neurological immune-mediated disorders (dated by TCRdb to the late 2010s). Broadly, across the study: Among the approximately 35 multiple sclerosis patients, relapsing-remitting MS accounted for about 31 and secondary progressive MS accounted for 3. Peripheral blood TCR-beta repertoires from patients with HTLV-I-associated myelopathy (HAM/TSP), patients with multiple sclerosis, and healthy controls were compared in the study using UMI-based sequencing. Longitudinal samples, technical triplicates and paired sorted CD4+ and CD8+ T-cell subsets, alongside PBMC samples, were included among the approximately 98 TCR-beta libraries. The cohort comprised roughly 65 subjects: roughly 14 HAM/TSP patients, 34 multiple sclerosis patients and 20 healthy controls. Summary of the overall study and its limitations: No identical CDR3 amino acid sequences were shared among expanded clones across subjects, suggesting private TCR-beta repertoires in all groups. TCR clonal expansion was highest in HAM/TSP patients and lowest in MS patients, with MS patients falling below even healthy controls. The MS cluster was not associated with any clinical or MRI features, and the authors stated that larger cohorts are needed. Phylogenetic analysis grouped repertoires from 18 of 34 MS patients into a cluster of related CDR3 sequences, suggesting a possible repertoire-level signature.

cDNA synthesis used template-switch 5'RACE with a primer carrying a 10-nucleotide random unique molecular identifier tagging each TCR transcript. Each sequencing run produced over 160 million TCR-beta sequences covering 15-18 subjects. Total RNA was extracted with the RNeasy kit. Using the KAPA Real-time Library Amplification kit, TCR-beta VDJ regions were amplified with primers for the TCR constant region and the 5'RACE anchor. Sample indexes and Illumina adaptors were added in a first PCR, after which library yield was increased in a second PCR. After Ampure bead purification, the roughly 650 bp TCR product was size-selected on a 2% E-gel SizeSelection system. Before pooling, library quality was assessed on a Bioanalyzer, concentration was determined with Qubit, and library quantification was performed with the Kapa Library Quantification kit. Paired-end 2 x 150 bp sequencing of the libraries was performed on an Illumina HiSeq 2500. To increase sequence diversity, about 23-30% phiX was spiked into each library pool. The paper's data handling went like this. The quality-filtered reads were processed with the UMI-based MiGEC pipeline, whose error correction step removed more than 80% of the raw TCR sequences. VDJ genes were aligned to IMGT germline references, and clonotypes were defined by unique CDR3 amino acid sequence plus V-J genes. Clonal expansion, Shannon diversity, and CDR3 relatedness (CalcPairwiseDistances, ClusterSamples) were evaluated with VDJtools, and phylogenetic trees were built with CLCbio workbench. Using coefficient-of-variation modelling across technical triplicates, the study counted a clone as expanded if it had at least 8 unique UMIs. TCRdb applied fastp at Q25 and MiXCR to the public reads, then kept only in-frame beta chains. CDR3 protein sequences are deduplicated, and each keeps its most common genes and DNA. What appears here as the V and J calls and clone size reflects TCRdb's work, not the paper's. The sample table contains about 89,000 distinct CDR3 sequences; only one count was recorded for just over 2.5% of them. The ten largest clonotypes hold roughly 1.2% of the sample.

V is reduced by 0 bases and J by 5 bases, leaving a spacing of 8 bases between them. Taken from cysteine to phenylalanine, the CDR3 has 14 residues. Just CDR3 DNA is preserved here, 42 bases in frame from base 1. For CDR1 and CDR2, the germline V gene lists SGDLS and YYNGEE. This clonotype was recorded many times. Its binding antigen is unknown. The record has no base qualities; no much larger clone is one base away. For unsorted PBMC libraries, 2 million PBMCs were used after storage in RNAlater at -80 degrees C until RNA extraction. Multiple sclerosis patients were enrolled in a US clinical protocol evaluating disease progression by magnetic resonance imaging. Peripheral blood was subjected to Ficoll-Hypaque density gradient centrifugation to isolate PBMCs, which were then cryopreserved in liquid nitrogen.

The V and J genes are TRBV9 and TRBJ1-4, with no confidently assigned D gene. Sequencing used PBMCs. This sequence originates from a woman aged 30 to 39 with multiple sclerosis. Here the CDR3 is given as CASSVGVQNEKLFF. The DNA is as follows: TGTGCCAGCAGCGTAGGGGTCCAAAATGAAAAACTGTTTTTT.